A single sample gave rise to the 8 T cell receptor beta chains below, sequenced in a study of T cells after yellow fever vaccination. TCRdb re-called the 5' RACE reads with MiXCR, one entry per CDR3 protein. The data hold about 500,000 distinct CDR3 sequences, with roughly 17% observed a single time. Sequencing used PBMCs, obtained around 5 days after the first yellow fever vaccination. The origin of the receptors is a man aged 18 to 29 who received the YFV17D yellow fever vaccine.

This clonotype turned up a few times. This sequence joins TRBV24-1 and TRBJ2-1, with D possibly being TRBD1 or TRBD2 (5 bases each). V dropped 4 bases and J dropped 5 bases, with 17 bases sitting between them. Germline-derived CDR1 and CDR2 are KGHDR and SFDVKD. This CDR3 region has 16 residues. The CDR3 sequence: CATSDPPGSRDNEQFF. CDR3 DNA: TGTGCCACCAGTGACCCCCCAGGGAGTCGGGACAATGAGCAGTTCTTC.

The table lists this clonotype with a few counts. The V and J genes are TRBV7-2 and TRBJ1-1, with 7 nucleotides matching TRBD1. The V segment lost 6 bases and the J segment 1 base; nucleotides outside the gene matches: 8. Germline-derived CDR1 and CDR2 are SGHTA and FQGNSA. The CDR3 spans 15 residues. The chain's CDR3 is CASRLGTVGNTEAFF. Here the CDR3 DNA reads TGTGCCAGCAGACTGGGGACAGTGGGGAACACTGAAGCTTTCTTT.

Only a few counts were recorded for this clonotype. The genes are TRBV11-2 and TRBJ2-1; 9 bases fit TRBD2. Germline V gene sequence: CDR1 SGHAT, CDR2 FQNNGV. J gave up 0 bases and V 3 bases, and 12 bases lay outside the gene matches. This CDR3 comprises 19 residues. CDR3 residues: CASSFRVGGSGGSYNEQFF. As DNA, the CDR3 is TGTGCCAGCAGCTTTAGGGTGGGGGGTAGCGGGGGCTCCTACAATGAGCAGTTCTTC.

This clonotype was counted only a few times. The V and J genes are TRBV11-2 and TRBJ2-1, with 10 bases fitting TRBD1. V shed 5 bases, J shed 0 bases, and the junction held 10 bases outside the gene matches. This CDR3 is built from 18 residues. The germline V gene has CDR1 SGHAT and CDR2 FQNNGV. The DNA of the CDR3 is TGTGCCAGCAGCGCCGACAGGGGGCTAGGCCTCTCCTACAATGAGCAGTTCTTC. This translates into CASSADRGLGLSYNEQFF.

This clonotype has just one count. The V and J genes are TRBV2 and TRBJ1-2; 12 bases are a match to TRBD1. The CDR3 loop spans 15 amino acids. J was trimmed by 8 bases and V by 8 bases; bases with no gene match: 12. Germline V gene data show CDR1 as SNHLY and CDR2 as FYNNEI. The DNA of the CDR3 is TGTGCCAGCTATTCGCCGGGACAGGGGGCGGAAGGCTACACCTTC. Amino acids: CASYSPGQGAEGYTF.

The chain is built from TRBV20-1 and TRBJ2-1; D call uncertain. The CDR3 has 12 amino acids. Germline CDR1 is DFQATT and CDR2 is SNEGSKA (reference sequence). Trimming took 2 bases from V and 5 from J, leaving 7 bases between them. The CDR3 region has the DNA TGCAGTGCTAGAAATGTAGACAATGAGCAGTTCTTC. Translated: CSARNVDNEQFF.

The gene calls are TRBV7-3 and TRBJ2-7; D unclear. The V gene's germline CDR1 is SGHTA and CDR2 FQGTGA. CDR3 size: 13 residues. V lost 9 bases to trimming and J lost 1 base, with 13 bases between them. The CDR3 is CASSVEGSYEQYF. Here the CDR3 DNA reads TGTGCCAGTTCCGTCGAAGGGTCCTACGAGCAGTACTTC.

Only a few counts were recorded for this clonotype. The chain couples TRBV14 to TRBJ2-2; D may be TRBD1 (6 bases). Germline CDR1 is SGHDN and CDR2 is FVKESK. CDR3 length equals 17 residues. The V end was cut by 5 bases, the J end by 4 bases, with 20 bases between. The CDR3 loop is CASSSRSPGHPTGELFF. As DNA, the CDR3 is TGTGCCAGCAGCAGCCGCTCGCCGGGACACCCCACCGGGGAGCTGTTTTTT.